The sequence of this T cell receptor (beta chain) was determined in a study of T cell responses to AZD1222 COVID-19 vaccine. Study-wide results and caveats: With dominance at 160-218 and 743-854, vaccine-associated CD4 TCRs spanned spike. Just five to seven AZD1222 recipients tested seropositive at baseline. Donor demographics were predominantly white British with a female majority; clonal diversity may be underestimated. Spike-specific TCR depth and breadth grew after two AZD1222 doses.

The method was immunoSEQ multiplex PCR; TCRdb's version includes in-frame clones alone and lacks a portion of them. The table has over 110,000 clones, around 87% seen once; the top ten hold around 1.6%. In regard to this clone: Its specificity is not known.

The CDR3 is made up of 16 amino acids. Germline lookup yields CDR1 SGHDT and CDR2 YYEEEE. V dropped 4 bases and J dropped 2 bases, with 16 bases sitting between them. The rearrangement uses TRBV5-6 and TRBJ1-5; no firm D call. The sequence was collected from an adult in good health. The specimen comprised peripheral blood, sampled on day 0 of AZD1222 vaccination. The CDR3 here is CASSAYTDGRNQPQHF. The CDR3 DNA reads TGTGCCAGCAGCGCATACACGGACGGCCGCAATCAGCCCCAGCATTTT.